The present entry profiles one TCR beta chain with its context. This sample was included in a study of blood T cell repertoires in COVID-19. Sequencing was performed with immunoSEQ multiplex PCR; in TCRdb, only in-frame clones are kept and a portion is missing. The data hold 350,000 to 550,000 clones, with over 75% observed a single time. The CDR3 has 11 residues. V was cut by 6 bases and J by 5 bases, with 8 bases left in between. The germline V gene has CDR1 SGHRS and CDR2 YFSETQ. This TCR derives from a man under 40 who had recovered from COVID-19. Sequenced input: PBMCs or T cells enriched from blood (not recorded which). This chain uses TRBV5-1 with TRBJ2-5; possible D gene TRBD1, 5 bases. CDR3 bases: TGCGCCAGCAAGTCAGGGGAGACCCAGTACTTC. Translating gives CASKSGETQYF. The full variable domain, its missing parts supplied by reference TRBV5-1 and TRBJ2-5, is KAGVTQTPRYLIKTRGQQVTLSCSPISGHRSVSWYQQTPGQGLQFLFEYFSETQRNKGNFPGRFSGRQFSNSRSEMNVSTLELGDSALYLCASKSGETQYFGPGTRLLVL.